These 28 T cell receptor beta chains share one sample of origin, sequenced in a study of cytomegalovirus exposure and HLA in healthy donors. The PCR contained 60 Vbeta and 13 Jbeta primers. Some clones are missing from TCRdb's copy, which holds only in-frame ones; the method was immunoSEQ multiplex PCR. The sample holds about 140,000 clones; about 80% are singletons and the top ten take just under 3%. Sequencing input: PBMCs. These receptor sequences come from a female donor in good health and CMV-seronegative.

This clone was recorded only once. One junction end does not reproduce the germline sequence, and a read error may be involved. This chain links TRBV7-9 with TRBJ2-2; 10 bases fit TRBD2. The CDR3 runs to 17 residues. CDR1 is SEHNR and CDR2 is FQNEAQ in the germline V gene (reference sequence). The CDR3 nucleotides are TGTTCCAGCAGCCATCGACTAGCGGGCGCCAACACCGGGGAGCTGTTTTTT. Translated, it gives CSSSHRLAGANTGELFF.

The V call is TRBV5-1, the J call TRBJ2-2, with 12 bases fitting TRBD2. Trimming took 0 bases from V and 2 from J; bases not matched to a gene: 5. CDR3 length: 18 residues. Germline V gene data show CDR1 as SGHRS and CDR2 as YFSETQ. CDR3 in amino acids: CASSLVPSGGANTGELFF. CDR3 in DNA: TGCGCCAGCAGCTTGGTTCCTAGCGGGGGGGCAAACACCGGGGAGCTGTTTTTT. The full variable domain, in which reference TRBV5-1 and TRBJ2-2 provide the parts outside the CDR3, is KAGVTQTPRYLIKTRGQQVTLSCSPISGHRSVSWYQQTPGQGLQFLFEYFSETQRNKGNFPGRFSGRQFSNSRSEMNVSTLELGDSALYLCASSLVPSGGANTGELFFGEGSRLTVL.

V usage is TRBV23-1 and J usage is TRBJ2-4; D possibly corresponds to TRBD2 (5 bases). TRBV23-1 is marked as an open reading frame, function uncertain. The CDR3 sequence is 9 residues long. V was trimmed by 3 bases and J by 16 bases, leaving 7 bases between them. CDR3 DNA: TGCGCCAGCAGTCAGGGAGCTTACTTC. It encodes CASSQGAYF.

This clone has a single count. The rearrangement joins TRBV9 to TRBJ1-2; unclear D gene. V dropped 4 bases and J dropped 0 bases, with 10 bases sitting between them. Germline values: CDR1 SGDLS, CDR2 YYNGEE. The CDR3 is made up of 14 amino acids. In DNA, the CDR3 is TGTGCCAGCAGCCTGAGAGGGTCTAACTATGGCTACACCTTC. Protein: CASSLRGSNYGYTF.

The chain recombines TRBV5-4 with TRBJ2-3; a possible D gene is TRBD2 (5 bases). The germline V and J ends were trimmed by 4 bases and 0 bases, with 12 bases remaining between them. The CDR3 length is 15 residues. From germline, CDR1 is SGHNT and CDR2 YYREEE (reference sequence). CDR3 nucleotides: TGTGCCAGCAGCGCGACGGGGTCTAGCACAGATACGCAGTATTTT. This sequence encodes CASSATGSSTDTQYF.

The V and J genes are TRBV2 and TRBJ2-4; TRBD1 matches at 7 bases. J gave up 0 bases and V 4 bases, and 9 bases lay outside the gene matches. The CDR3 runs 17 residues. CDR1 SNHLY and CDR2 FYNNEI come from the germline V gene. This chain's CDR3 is CASSARLGQLAKNIQYF. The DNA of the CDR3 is TGTGCCAGCAGTGCGAGGTTGGGACAGCTAGCCAAAAACATTCAGTACTTC.

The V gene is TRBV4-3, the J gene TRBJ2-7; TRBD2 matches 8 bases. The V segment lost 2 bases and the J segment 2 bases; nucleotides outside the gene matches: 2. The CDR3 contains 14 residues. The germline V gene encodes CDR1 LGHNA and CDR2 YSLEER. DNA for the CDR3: TGCGCCAGCAGCCAACTAGCGGGTACCTACGAGCAGTACTTC. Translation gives CASSQLAGTYEQYF.

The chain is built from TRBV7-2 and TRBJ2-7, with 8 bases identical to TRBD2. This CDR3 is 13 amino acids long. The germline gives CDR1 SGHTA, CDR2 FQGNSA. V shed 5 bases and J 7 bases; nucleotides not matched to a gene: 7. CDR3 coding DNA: TGTGCCAGCAGCCTCACGGGGGGGCGAGAGCAGTACTTC. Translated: CASSLTGGREQYF.

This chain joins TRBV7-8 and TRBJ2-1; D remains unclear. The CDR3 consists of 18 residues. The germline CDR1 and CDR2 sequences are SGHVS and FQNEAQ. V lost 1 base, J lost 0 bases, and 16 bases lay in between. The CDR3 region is CASSLGGLDVYSYNEQFF. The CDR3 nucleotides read TGTGCCAGCAGCTTAGGAGGTTTGGATGTATACTCCTACAATGAGCAGTTCTTC.

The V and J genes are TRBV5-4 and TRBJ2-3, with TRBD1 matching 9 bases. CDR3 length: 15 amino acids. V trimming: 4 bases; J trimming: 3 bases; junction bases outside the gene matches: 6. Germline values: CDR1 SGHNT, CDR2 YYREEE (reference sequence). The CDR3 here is CASSRGDRATDTQYF. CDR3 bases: TGTGCCAGCAGCCGCGGGGACAGGGCTACAGATACGCAGTATTTT. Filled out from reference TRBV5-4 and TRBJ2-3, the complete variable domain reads ETGVTQSPTHLIKTRGQQVTLRCSSQSGHNTVSWYQQALGQGPQFIFQYYREEENGRGNFPPRFSGLQFPNYSSELNVNALELDDSALYLCASSRGDRATDTQYFGPGTRLTVL.

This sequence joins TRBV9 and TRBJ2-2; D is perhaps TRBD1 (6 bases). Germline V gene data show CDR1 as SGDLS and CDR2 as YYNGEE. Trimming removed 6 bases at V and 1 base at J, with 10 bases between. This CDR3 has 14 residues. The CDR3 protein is CASTDRLNTGELFF. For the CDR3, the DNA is TGTGCCAGCACCGACAGGCTGAACACCGGGGAGCTGTTTTTT.

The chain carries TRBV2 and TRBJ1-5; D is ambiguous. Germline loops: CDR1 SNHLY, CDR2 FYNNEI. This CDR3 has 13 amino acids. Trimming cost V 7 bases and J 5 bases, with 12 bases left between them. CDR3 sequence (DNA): TGTGCCAGCACGGCTAGGCGTGATCAGCCCCAGCATTTT. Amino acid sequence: CASTARRDQPQHF.

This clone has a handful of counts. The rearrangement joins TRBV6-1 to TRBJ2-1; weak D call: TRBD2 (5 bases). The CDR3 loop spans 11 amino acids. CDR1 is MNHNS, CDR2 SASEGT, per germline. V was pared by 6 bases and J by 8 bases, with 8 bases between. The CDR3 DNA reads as TGTGCCAGCAGGGACTCACATGAGCAGTTCTTC. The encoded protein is CASRDSHEQFF.

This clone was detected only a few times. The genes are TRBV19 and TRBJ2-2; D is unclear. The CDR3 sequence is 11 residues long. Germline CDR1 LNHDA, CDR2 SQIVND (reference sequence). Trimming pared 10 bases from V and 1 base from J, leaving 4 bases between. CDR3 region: CATKNTGELFF. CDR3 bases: TGTGCCACCAAGAACACCGGGGAGCTGTTTTTT.

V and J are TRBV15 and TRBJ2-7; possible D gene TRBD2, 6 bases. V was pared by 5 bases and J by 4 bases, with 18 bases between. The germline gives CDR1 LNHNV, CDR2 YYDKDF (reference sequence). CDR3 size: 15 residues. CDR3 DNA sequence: TGTGCCACCAGCTCTCCAGGGAGGCCCCTTTACGAGCAGTACTTC. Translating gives CATSSPGRPLYEQYF.

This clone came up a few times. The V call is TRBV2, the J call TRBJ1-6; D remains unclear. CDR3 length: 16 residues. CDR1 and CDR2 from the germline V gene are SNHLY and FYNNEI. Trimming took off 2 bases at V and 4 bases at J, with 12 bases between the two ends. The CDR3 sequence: CASSEIRTGYNSPLHF. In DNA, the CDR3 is TGTGCCAGCAGTGAAATCAGGACGGGGTATAATTCACCCCTCCACTTT.

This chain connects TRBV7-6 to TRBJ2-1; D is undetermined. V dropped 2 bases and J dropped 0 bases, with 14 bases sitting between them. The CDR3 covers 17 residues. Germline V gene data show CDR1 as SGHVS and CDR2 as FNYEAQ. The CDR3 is CASSLFAATSSYNEQFF. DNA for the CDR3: TGTGCCAGCAGCTTATTCGCGGCAACGAGCTCCTACAATGAGCAGTTCTTC.

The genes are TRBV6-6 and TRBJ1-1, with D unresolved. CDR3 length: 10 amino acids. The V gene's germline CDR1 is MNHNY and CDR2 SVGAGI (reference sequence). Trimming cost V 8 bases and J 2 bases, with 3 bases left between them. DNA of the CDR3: TGTGCCAGCCTAAACACTGAAGCTTTCTTT. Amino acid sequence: CASLNTEAFF.

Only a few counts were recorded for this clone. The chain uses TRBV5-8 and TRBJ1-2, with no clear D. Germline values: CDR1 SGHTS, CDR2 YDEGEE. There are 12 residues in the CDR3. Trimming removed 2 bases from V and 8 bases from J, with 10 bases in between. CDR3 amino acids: CASSFTGRGYTF. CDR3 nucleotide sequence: TGTGCCAGCAGCTTTACGGGTAGGGGCTACACCTTC. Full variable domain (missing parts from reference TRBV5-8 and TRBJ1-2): EAGVTQSPTHLIKTRGQQATLRCSPISGHTSVYWYQQALGLGLQFLLWYDEGEERNRGNFPPRFSGRQFPNYSSELNVNALELEDSALYLCASSFTGRGYTFGSGTRLTVV.

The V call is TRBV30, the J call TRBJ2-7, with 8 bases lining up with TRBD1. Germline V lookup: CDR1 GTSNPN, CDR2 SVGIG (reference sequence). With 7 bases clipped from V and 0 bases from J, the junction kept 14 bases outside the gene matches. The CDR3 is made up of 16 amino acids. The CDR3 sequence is CALGWAGGSSSYEQYF. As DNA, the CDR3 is TGTGCCTTGGGCTGGGCAGGGGGCTCCAGCTCCTACGAGCAGTACTTC.

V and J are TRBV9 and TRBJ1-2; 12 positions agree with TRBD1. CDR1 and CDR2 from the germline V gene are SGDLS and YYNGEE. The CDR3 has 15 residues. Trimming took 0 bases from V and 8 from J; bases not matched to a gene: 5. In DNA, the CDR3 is TGTGCCAGCAGCGTAGGGGACAGGGGGCGGAAGGGCTACACCTTC. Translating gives CASSVGDRGRKGYTF.

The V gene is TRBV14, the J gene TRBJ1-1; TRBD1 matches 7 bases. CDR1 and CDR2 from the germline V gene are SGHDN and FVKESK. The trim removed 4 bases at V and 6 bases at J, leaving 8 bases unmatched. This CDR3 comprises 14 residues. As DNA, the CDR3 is TGTGCCAGCAGCCGCGGACAGGCTCCCCCTGAAGCTTTCTTT. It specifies CASSRGQAPPEAFF.

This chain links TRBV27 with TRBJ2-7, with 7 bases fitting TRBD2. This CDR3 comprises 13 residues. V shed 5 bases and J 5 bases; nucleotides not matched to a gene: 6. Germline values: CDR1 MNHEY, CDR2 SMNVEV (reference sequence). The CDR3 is CASSPGGFNEQYF. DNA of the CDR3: TGTGCCAGCAGTCCCGGGGGGTTCAACGAGCAGTACTTC.

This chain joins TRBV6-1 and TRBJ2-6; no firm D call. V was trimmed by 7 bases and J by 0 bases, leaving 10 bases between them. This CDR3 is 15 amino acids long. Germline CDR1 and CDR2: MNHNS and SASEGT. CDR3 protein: CASTAEVSGANVLTF. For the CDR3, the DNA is TGTGCCAGCACTGCCGAGGTCTCTGGGGCCAACGTCCTGACTTTC.

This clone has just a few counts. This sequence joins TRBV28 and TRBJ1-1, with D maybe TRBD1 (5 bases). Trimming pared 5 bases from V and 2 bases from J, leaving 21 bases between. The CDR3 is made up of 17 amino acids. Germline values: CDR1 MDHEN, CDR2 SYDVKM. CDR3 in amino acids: CASSRPGQGGYNTEAFF. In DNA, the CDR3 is TGTGCCAGCAGTCGTCCTGGGCAGGGAGGGTACAACACTGAAGCTTTCTTT.

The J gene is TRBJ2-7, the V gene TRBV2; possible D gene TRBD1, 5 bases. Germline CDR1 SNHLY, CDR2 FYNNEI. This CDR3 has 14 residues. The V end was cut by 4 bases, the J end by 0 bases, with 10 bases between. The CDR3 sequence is CASSVQATSYEQYF. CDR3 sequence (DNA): TGTGCCAGCAGTGTACAGGCGACCTCCTACGAGCAGTACTTC.

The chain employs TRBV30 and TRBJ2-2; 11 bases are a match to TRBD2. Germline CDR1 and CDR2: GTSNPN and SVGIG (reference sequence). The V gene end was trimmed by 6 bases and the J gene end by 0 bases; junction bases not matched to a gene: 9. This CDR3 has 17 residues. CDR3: CACKPSGGYANTGELFF. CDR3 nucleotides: TGTGCCTGTAAACCTAGCGGGGGGTACGCGAACACCGGGGAGCTGTTTTTT.

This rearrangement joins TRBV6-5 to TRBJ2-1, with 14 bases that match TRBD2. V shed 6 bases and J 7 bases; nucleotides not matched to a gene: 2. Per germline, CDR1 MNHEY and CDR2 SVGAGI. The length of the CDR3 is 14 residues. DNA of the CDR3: TGTGCCAGCAGACGGACTAGCGGGGGGAATGAGCAGTTCTTC. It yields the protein CASRRTSGGNEQFF.